The sample holds a few counts of the clone carrying this TCR beta chain. Its antigen is still unknown. Germline V gene lookup returns CDR1 MNHEY and CDR2 SMNVEV (reference sequence). The CDR3 sequence is 13 residues long. V lost 5 bases to trimming and J lost 4 bases, with 11 bases between them. These data originate in a study of cytomegalovirus exposure and HLA in healthy donors. In the study overall: Early release data held 85 million to 95 million unique TCRs from HLA-typed donors. Findings and limits, study-wide: There were several of the most significant clusters that appeared linked to common viral pathogens in a later analysis.

In the PCR, 60 Vbeta and 13 Jbeta primers were used. TCRdb keeps only in-frame clones here, not all; method: immunoSEQ multiplex PCR. This table holds roughly 190,000 clones, roughly three quarters found once. This clonotype was obtained from a woman in her 50s in good health and CMV-seronegative. This chain uses TRBV27 with TRBJ1-1; D might be TRBD1 (5 bases). The sample taken for sequencing was PBMCs. In DNA form, the CDR3 reads TGTGCCAGCAGTGTAGGGGATGGCACTGAAGCTTTCTTT. This encodes CASSVGDGTEAFF.